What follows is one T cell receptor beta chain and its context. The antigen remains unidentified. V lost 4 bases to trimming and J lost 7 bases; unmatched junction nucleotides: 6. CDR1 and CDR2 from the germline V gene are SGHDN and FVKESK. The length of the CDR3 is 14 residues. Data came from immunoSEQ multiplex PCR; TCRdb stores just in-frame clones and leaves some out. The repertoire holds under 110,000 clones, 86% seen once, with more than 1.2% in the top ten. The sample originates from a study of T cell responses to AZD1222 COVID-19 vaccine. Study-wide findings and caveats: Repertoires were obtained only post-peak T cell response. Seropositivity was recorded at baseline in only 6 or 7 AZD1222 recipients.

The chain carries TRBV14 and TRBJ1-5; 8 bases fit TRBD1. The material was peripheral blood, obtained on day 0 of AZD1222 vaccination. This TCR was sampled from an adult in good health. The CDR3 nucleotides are TGTGCCAGCAGCCTTGGACAGGGTGGACAGCCCCAGCATTTT. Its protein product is CASSLGQGGQPQHF.